This T cell receptor beta chain derives from a study of blood T cell repertoires in COVID-19 (dated by TCRdb to between 2020 and 2021). General notes on the study: Collaborator samples came from the United States, Italy and Spain and covered acute and convalescent phases of COVID-19. The samples were drawn from the first 160 participants of the ongoing ImmuneRACE study and from more than 1,000 subjects provided by 6 global collaborators. HLA class I and class II types, where available, came from metadata supplied by the sample provider rather than from assay-based typing. The repertoires were made available in a free public database intended to serve as a resource for research on the immune response to SARS-CoV-2. Deeply sampled blood TCRbeta repertoires from subjects exposed to, actively infected with, or recovered from COVID-19 were included in the dataset. The material from the prospective study consisted of cDNA or gDNA derived from T cells, B-cell-depleted T cells, or PBMCs. Sample metadata almost always included a de-identified subject ID, COVID-19 status, age in years and sex. The paper as a whole reports these results and caveats: The quantity of clinical and demographic metadata differed by source and by participant and was supplied without curation.

Samples from volunteer blood donors who had recovered from COVID-19 were contributed by a second Seattle source. Whole blood was collected in K2EDTA tubes by collaborating institutions according to the institutions' own protocols. For TCRbeta analysis, collaborator samples were shipped as frozen whole blood, as isolated PBMCs, or as DNA extracted from either sample type. Compared with germline, V lacks 5 bases and J lacks 3 bases; bases without a gene match: 6. There are 16 amino acids in the CDR3, from cysteine to phenylalanine inclusive. CDR3 DNA only is kept here, 48 bases in frame from base 1. The germline V gene encodes CDR1 KGHSH and CDR2 LQKENI. About this clone: This receptor's antigen is unknown. No clone much larger than this one lies a single base away; base qualities are absent.

TCRbeta CDR3 regions were amplified from genomic DNA by means of the immunoSEQ Assay, a bias-controlled multiplex PCR. The original methods were these. The number of nucleated cells in each sample was estimated from the amplification of reference gene primers within the assay. Sequence reads were collapsed and filtered to measure the absolute abundance of every unique TCRbeta CDR3 rearrangement. For each sample, productive Simpson clonality was calculated by taking the square root of Simpson's diversity index across productive rearrangements. The table was pulled from immuneACCESS by TCRdb, which kept in-frame rearrangements only. Such tables lose some clones; where checked, under half of the loss comes from unresolved V genes, and the rest has no known cause. V, J and clone size reflect that table, while D and trimming were determined from the DNA. The sample data list roughly 240,000 clones, and 65% to 90% of these were observed just once. The ten most abundant clones make up 2% to 2.5% of the sample.

Sequences were obtained from peripheral blood. The rearranged chain carries TRBV18 and TRBJ2-1; 11 junctional bases match TRBD2. This TCR was recovered from a man aged 40-55 years who had recovered from COVID-19. The encoded CDR3 is CASSSIAGGLYNEQFF. The bases are TGTGCCAGCTCAAGTATAGCGGGAGGGCTCTACAATGAGCAGTTCTTC.